This T cell receptor (beta chain) was found in a study of blood T cell repertoires in COVID-19. Study details: Donors in the United States, Italy and Spain gave samples during acute or convalescent COVID-19. Sample material is recorded as cDNA or gDNA derived from T cells, B-cell-depleted T cells, or PBMCs.

The V gene's germline CDR1 is SQVTM and CDR2 ANQGSEA. This CDR3 spans 13 amino acids. With V trimmed by 5 bases and J by 2 bases, 4 bases remained unmatched. In the original processing: Amplification of reference gene primers provided the estimated nucleated cell counts. The method was immunoSEQ multiplex PCR; TCRdb's version includes in-frame clones alone and lacks a portion of them. V and J calls and clone size follow that table, whereas D and trimming were derived from the DNA. This table holds 70,000 to 80,000 clones, 86% found once. Source material: peripheral blood. The receptor was isolated from a woman aged 55-70 years with acute or convalescent COVID-19. The chain employs TRBV29-1 and TRBJ2-7, with 9 bases that match TRBD2. CDR3 in DNA: TGCAGCGTTCTTAGCGGGGGAACCTACGAGCAGTACTTC. The encoded protein is CSVLSGGTYEQYF.